Listed here are 18 T cell receptor beta chains from one sample, sequenced in a study of cytomegalovirus exposure and HLA in healthy donors. The table came from immunoSEQ multiplex PCR; TCRdb's copy has only in-frame clones and leaves some out. The table has roughly 280,000 clones, 86% seen once. Source material: PBMCs. These receptors were obtained from a woman aged 18-30 years in good health and CMV-seronegative.

The chain links TRBV6-1 to TRBJ1-2; a weak D match, TRBD1 (6 bases). This CDR3 region has 17 residues. Trimming shortened V by 0 bases and J by 4 bases, and 18 bases separated the two germline ends. Germline loops: CDR1 MNHNS, CDR2 SASEGT. The CDR3 coding sequence is TGTGCCAGCAGTGAAGCGAGGCGACAGGTCTTTTTCTATGGCTACACCTTC. This sequence encodes CASSEARRQVFFYGYTF.

J is TRBJ1-1 and V is TRBV9; D gene unclear. Germline-derived CDR1 and CDR2 are SGDLS and YYNGEE. This CDR3 comprises 13 residues. Trimming pared 1 base from V and 3 bases from J, leaving 7 bases between. As DNA, the CDR3 is TGTGCCAGCAGCGTATCCAGTGACACTGAAGCTTTCTTT. Translation: CASSVSSDTEAFF.

This chain connects TRBV10-3 to TRBJ2-7; D perhaps matches TRBD2 (6 bases). The length of the CDR3 is 14 residues. Germline V gene sequence: CDR1 ENHRY, CDR2 SYGVKD. V was cut by 2 bases and J by 0 bases, with 8 bases left in between. CDR3 region: CAISEMGGSYEQYF. DNA of the CDR3: TGTGCCATCAGTGAGATGGGGGGCTCCTACGAGCAGTACTTC.

The J gene is TRBJ1-6, the V gene TRBV14; 10 bases map to TRBD1. The germline CDR1 and CDR2 sequences are SGHDN and FVKESK. There are 15 residues in the CDR3. J lost 7 bases, V lost 1 base, and 1 base had no gene match. The CDR3 coding sequence is TGTGCCAGCAGCCAAGCGGGACAGGGGAATTCACCCCTCCACTTT. Its translation: CASSQAGQGNSPLHF.

The chain is built from TRBV27 and TRBJ2-7; D may be TRBD2 (6 bases). From germline, CDR1 is MNHEY and CDR2 SMNVEV (reference sequence). V was cut by 3 bases and J by 0 bases, with 12 bases left in between. This CDR3 has 15 amino acids. The CDR3 sequence: CASSFRDGSSYEQYF. The CDR3 DNA follows: TGTGCCAGCAGTTTCCGGGACGGGAGCTCCTACGAGCAGTACTTC.

This chain uses TRBV5-1 with TRBJ2-3; unclear D gene. The CDR3 has 18 amino acids. Germline V gene data show CDR1 as SGHRS and CDR2 as YFSETQ. V lost 1 base and J lost 1, with 19 bases in between. As DNA, the CDR3 is TGCGCCAGCAGCTTGTCGGTGGCCAGCGCGACTGGCACAGATACGCAGTATTTT. It translates to CASSLSVASATGTDTQYF.

This clone was detected only once. The chain has TRBV30 and TRBJ2-5; 7 positions match TRBD2. This CDR3 contains 12 residues. Germline trimming cut 7 bases from V and 3 bases from J; bases unmatched to any gene: 5. Germline V gene sequence: CDR1 GTSNPN, CDR2 SVGIG (reference sequence). CDR3 sequence: CASTGGKETQYF. CDR3 in DNA: TGTGCCTCCACGGGAGGAAAAGAGACCCAGTACTTC.

This clone was detected once. The chain uses TRBV29-1 and TRBJ1-1; possible D gene TRBD1, 5 bases. CDR1 is SQVTM and CDR2 is ANQGSEA in the germline V gene. Trimming stripped 4 bases from V and 5 bases from J, with 14 bases between. This CDR3 is 13 amino acids long. The chain's CDR3 is CSVVAMEGTEAFF. The CDR3 bases are TGCAGCGTTGTGGCTATGGAGGGGACTGAAGCTTTCTTT.

The V gene is TRBV6-1, the J gene TRBJ1-2, with D perhaps matching TRBD1 (6 bases). Trimming cost V 6 bases and J 3 bases, with 8 bases left between them. The germline CDR1 and CDR2 sequences are MNHNS and SASEGT. The CDR3 covers 12 residues. The CDR3 DNA reads TGTGCCAGCAGAGGGGGAGACTATGGCTACACCTTC. It is translated as CASRGGDYGYTF.

The chain couples TRBV28 to TRBJ2-7; 7 bases fit TRBD1. The germline CDR1 and CDR2 sequences are MDHEN and SYDVKM. This CDR3 has 16 residues. With 6 bases clipped from V and 0 bases from J, the junction kept 11 bases outside the gene matches. CDR3 residues: CASRPTTGRSSYEQYF. The CDR3 nucleotides are TGTGCCAGCAGGCCCACGACAGGGCGGAGCTCCTACGAGCAGTACTTC.

This chain links TRBV6-5 with TRBJ1-2, with D maybe TRBD1 (6 bases). Trimming shortened V by 6 bases and J by 4 bases, and 9 bases separated the two germline ends. Per the germline V gene, CDR1 is MNHEY and CDR2 is SVGAGI. The CDR3 covers 12 residues. The CDR3 is CASSGQLYGYTF. The CDR3 bases are TGTGCCAGCAGCGGACAGCTCTATGGCTACACCTTC.

V and J are TRBV10-3 and TRBJ2-7; a weak D match, TRBD1 (6 bases). The germline CDR1 and CDR2 sequences are ENHRY and SYGVKD. This CDR3 has 15 amino acids. Trimming shortened V by 4 bases and J by 0 bases, and 13 bases separated the two germline ends. CDR3 DNA: TGTGCCATCAGTGCCGGGACACCTAGCTCCTACGAGCAGTACTTC. This sequence encodes CAISAGTPSSYEQYF.

The V gene is TRBV6-5, the J gene TRBJ2-1; TRBD1 might be the D (6 bases). This CDR3 is 12 amino acids long. In germline, CDR1 is MNHEY, CDR2 SVGAGI. The V and J ends lost 6 bases and 9 bases respectively, with 12 bases between them. In DNA form, the CDR3 reads TGTGCCAGCAGCCCCACAGGGACTGAGCAGTTCTTC. It is translated as CASSPTGTEQFF.

The chain has TRBV4-1 and TRBJ2-7; D possibly corresponds to TRBD1 (6 bases). The CDR3 has 14 residues. Trimming shortened V by 0 bases and J by 3 bases, and 9 bases separated the two germline ends. The germline gives CDR1 MGHRA, CDR2 YSYEKL. CDR3 in amino acids: CASSQDPGDYEQYF. The CDR3 DNA reads as TGCGCCAGCAGCCAAGATCCAGGGGACTACGAGCAGTACTTC.

The genes are TRBV10-1 and TRBJ2-7; tentatively, D is TRBD1 (5 bases). Per germline, CDR1 WNHNN and CDR2 SYGVQD (reference sequence). The CDR3 loop spans 15 amino acids. Trimming pared 1 base from V and 6 bases from J, leaving 16 bases between. CDR3 residues: CASSEYRRKGSEQYF. DNA for the CDR3: TGCGCCAGCAGTGAGTACAGGCGGAAAGGAAGCGAGCAGTACTTC.

The sample holds one count of this clone. The V gene is TRBV29-1, the J gene TRBJ1-1; D is uncertain. Germline values: CDR1 SQVTM, CDR2 ANQGSEA. The CDR3 is 18 amino acids. The germline V and J ends were trimmed by 0 bases and 6 bases, with 26 bases remaining between them. The CDR3 here is CSVEDSSVWAGPLAEAFF. CDR3 DNA: TGCAGCGTTGAAGATTCAAGTGTTTGGGCAGGTCCTCTCGCTGAAGCTTTCTTT.

The V gene is TRBV5-1, the J gene TRBJ2-3, with D possibly being TRBD2 (6 bases). V was clipped by 5 bases and J by 0 bases, with 13 bases between them. The CDR3 is made up of 15 amino acids. Germline V gives CDR1 SGHRS, CDR2 YFSETQ. For the CDR3, the DNA is TGCGCCAGCAGACCGGGACTCCAAAGCACAGATACGCAGTATTTT. Translated, it gives CASRPGLQSTDTQYF.

The rearrangement links TRBV5-6 to TRBJ2-3; tentative D call: TRBD1 (6 bases). V dropped 1 base and J dropped 0 bases, with 9 bases sitting between them. Germline V lookup: CDR1 SGHDT, CDR2 YYEEEE. The CDR3 sequence is 15 residues long. CDR3 protein: CASSLWGHSTDTQYF. CDR3 coding DNA: TGTGCCAGCAGCTTGTGGGGGCACAGCACAGATACGCAGTATTTT.